The clone carrying this TCR beta chain was counted between two and nine times. Its antigen is currently unknown. Other nucleotide sequences in the sample specify the same CDR3. The CDR3 length is 13 residues. V lost 1 base and J 4 bases, leaving 7 bases between the germline ends. Germline values: CDR1 SGHDN, CDR2 FVKESK. Profiled with immunoSEQ multiplex PCR; TCRdb holds only in-frame clones, not every one. The repertoire holds 2 million to 2.5 million clones, with more than 85% as singletons. The entry originates in a study of shared clonotypes between healthy human individuals. Whole-study findings and limits: Roughly 5% of naive CD4 clonotypes were shared across four donors.

This TCR was sampled from a man aged 18 to 30 in good health. Some clones in this sample may be carry-over from other donors' samples. Sequenced input: naive CD4+ T cells from PBMCs. The subset: CD45RA+ positively selected. The J gene is TRBJ1-1, the V gene TRBV14; tentatively, D is TRBD1 (5 bases). CDR3 bases: TGTGCCAGCAGCCAAGTGAGGGGCACTGAAGCTTTCTTT. This sequence encodes CASSQVRGTEAFF.